This TCR beta chain is drawn from a study of blood T cell repertoires in COVID-19. As for the study in general: From the United States, Italy and Spain came samples of acute and convalescent COVID-19. T cells, B-cell-depleted T cells, or PBMCs provided the cDNA or gDNA that served as material.

CDR1 is LGHNA and CDR2 is YSLEER in the germline V gene. V was pared by 0 bases and J by 3 bases, with 11 bases between. This CDR3 is built from 15 residues. Enrolled through a virtual design, the participants were between roughly 18 and 89 years of age and came from some 25 US areas. Two negative PCRs, clearance, or symptom resolution were required of recovered Cohort 3 donors. This table comes from immunoSEQ multiplex PCR, and its TCRdb copy is limited to in-frame clones, with some not included. The table lists hundreds of thousands of clones, approximately 91% of them singletons, with 5% to 5.5% in the top ten.

The chain links TRBV4-3 to TRBJ1-1; weak D call: TRBD1 (5 bases). Sequenced material: PBMCs or T cells enriched from blood (not recorded which). The sequence was collected from a man aged 60 to 75 who had recovered from COVID-19. The CDR3 DNA reads as TGCGCCAGCAGCCAAGATAACCGGGGGTACACTGAAGCTTTCTTT. Translated: CASSQDNRGYTEAFF.